One and the same sample provided the 5 T cell receptor beta chains below, sequenced in a study of cytomegalovirus exposure and HLA in healthy donors. Libraries were prepared by immunoSEQ multiplex PCR; TCRdb keeps only in-frame clonotypes and omits some of them. The table shows some 330,000 clones, with 75% to 90% occurring only once. Sequencing was done on a sample of PBMCs. These TCRs come from a woman aged 18 to 35 in good health and CMV-seronegative.

This clone was counted once. This rearrangement joins TRBV5-1 to TRBJ1-1; D is undetermined. The CDR3 is 14 residues long. Germline CDR1 reads SGHRS; CDR2 reads YFSETQ. V was cut by 1 base and J by 2 bases, with 9 bases left in between. The CDR3 region is CASSLWGENTEAFF. The CDR3 DNA follows: TGCGCCAGCAGCTTGTGGGGAGAAAACACTGAAGCTTTCTTT.

The gene calls are TRBV27 and TRBJ2-1; no firm D call. The CDR3 runs 13 residues. V was cut by 1 base and J by 6 bases, with 7 bases left in between. Looked up from germline, CDR1 is MNHEY and CDR2 is SMNVEV (reference sequence). This CDR3 reads CASSLFRGNEQFF. DNA for the CDR3: TGTGCCAGCAGTTTATTCCGCGGCAATGAGCAGTTCTTC.

The rearrangement uses TRBV11-2 and TRBJ2-3, with D perhaps matching TRBD2 (5 bases). Germline CDR1 and CDR2: SGHAT and FQNNGV. V lost 4 bases to trimming and J lost 2 bases, with 16 bases between them. The CDR3 spans 16 residues. The CDR3 region is CASSSGGSGTTDTQYF. The CDR3 nucleotides read TGTGCCAGCAGCTCCGGTGGAAGCGGAACCACAGATACGCAGTATTTT.

This clone came up once. The rearrangement uses TRBV1 and TRBJ2-1; the D call TRBD2 from the table was never checked on the DNA. TRBV1 is tagged as a pseudogene. This CDR3 is built from 17 residues. This CDR3 is CTSSQDLPFIADNEQFF. Written as DNA, the CDR3 is TGCACCAGCAGCCAAGACTTACCGTTTATAGCAGACAATGAGCAGTTCTTC.

V and J are TRBV7-2 and TRBJ1-5; 11 nucleotides line up with TRBD1. This CDR3 contains 16 residues. Germline V gives CDR1 SGHTA, CDR2 FQGNSA. V lost 1 base and J lost 6; bases outside the gene matches: 5. CDR3 DNA sequence: TGTGCCAGCAGCTTAGGATCGGGGACAGGGGGTCAGCCCCAGCATTTT. As protein: CASSLGSGTGGQPQHF.